A single sample is the source of the 14 T cell receptor beta chains below, sequenced in a study of T cells after posttransplantation cyclophosphamide. Only in-frame clones appear in the TCRdb table, and some are missing; sequencing was by immunoSEQ multiplex PCR. The repertoire shows roughly 4,000 clones, none seen only once; the top ten take 13%. Treatment was busulfan-fludarabine conditioning, a marrow graft, and cyclophosphamide on days +3 and +4. Sample: PBMCs, taken after allogeneic stem cell transplant with posttransplant cyclophosphamide. These receptors were obtained from a young adult female patient who received an allogeneic stem cell transplant from an unrelated donor, was CMV-positive, and had acute GVHD only. The graft donor may have contributed some T cells.

This clone showed up many times. The chain combines TRBV28 with TRBJ1-5; 8 bases align to TRBD1. V dropped 7 bases and J dropped 8; count of bases not matched to a gene: 13. The germline CDR1 and CDR2 sequences are MDHEN and SYDVKM. There are 15 residues in the CDR3. The CDR3 protein is CASNPSGQGKEPQHF. CDR3 nucleotide sequence: TGTGCCAGCAACCCCAGTGGACAGGGAAAAGAGCCCCAGCATTTT.

The gene calls are TRBV18 and TRBJ1-5; a weak D match, TRBD1 (5 bases). Trimming left V 2 bases short and J 0 bases short, with 14 bases between. Germline CDR1 is KGHSH and CDR2 is LQKENI. CDR3 length: 17 amino acids. This chain's CDR3 is CASSPETTEYSNQPQHF. The CDR3, as DNA: TGTGCCAGCTCACCAGAGACGACAGAGTATAGCAATCAGCCCCAGCATTTT. The whole variable domain, remainder taken from reference TRBV18 and TRBJ1-5, is NAGVMQNPRHLVRRRGQEARLRCSPMKGHSHVYWYRQLPEEGLKFMVYLQKENIIDESGMPKERFSAEFPKEGPSILRIQQVVRGDSAAYFCASSPETTEYSNQPQHFGDGTRLSIL.

This clone was seen at least ten times. V gene TRBV25-1 combines with J gene TRBJ1-5; no reliable D call. With 5 bases removed from V and 1 base from J, the gap between germline ends came to 15 bases. Germline loops: CDR1 MGHDK, CDR2 SYGVNS. This CDR3 is built from 16 residues. The CDR3 reads CASSLNPLPSNQPQHF. In nucleotides, the CDR3 is TGTGCCAGCAGTCTTAACCCTCTACCGAGCAATCAGCCCCAGCATTTT.

This clone showed up many times. The chain employs TRBV14 and TRBJ1-4; 11 bases align to TRBD1. CDR1 and CDR2 from the germline V gene are SGHDN and FVKESK. The CDR3 extends over 17 amino acids. Germline trimming cut 0 bases from V and 8 bases from J; bases unmatched to any gene: 8. The CDR3 is CASSQDWTGGMGEKLFF. The CDR3 DNA reads as TGTGCCAGCAGCCAAGATTGGACAGGGGGCATGGGGGAAAAACTGTTTTTT.

This clone was seen only a few times. The chain has TRBV5-4 and TRBJ2-7; D might be TRBD1 (5 bases). CDR1 is SGHNT and CDR2 is YYREEE in the germline V gene (reference sequence). The V end was cut by 3 bases, the J end by 4 bases, with 11 bases between. The CDR3 spans 13 residues. CDR3 bases: TGTGCCAGCAGCTCCGGCGACAGTTACGAGCAGTACTTC. Protein product: CASSSGDSYEQYF.

V usage is TRBV27 and J usage is TRBJ2-2; the D gene is possibly TRBD1 (6 bases). This CDR3 contains 14 residues. With 6 bases removed from V and 5 bases from J, the gap between germline ends came to 13 bases. Germline V gene lookup returns CDR1 MNHEY and CDR2 SMNVEV (reference sequence). The CDR3 sequence: CASRRAGETGELFF. CDR3 coding DNA: TGTGCCAGCAGACGAGCAGGGGAAACCGGGGAGCTGTTTTTT.

This clone was observed many times. The V call is TRBV10-1, the J call TRBJ1-1, with D possibly TRBD1 on 5 matching bases. Germline V gene sequence: CDR1 WNHNN, CDR2 SYGVQD (reference sequence). Trimming removed 4 bases from V and 1 base from J, with 7 bases in between. The CDR3 totals 13 residues. The CDR3 region is CASSGQTNTEAFF. CDR3 DNA sequence: TGCGCCAGCAGTGGACAGACGAACACTGAAGCTTTCTTT.

This clone was found many times. The J gene is TRBJ2-3, the V gene TRBV10-2; 10 bases map to TRBD2. V trimming: 6 bases; J trimming: 4 bases; junction bases outside the gene matches: 7. The CDR3 contains 15 residues. Germline-derived CDR1 and CDR2 are WSHSY and SAAADI. The CDR3 nucleotides are TGCGCCAGCAGACCTAGCGGGAGAGCCCCAGATACGCAGTATTTT. Translation gives CASRPSGRAPDTQYF.

This clone was observed at least ten times. This chain uses TRBV20-1 with TRBJ1-1; D gene ambiguous. The germline V gene encodes CDR1 DFQATT and CDR2 SNEGSKA (reference sequence). This CDR3 has 10 residues. The ends were cut back, 3 bases at V and 10 bases at J, with 9 bases in the middle. The CDR3 protein is CSASTGRAFF. In nucleotides, the CDR3 is TGCAGTGCTAGTACCGGGAGAGCTTTCTTT.

This clone counts as medium-sized. V is TRBV19 and J is TRBJ1-2; a possible D gene is TRBD1 (6 bases). The germline V gene has CDR1 LNHDA and CDR2 SQIVND (reference sequence). V shed 7 bases and J shed 5 bases, with 17 bases lying between them. This CDR3 contains 14 residues. The CDR3, as DNA: TGTGCCAGTAACGGACAGCCGGGAAGGTATGGCTACACCTTC. It specifies CASNGQPGRYGYTF.

This clone has a count of ten or more. This chain uses TRBV6-6 with TRBJ1-5; D perhaps matches TRBD1 (5 bases). The germline V and J ends were trimmed by 2 bases and 1 base, with 9 bases remaining between them. In germline, CDR1 is MNHNY, CDR2 SVGAGI (reference sequence). There are 15 residues in the CDR3. The CDR3 region is CASSYLQASNQPQHF. The CDR3 nucleotides are TGTGCCAGCAGTTACCTACAGGCGAGCAATCAGCCCCAGCATTTT.

This clone was counted ten times or more. V and J are TRBV11-3 and TRBJ2-5; possibly TRBD2 for D (5 bases). The germline gives CDR1 SGHNT, CDR2 YENEEA. Trimming stripped 5 bases from V and 1 base from J, with 17 bases between. CDR3 size: 16 residues. The CDR3 spells CASSTGGAELQETQYF. For the CDR3, the DNA is TGTGCCAGCAGCACCGGAGGAGCGGAGCTCCAAGAGACCCAGTACTTC. Variable domain in full (rest from reference TRBV11-3 and TRBJ2-5): EAGVVQSPRYKIIEKKQPVAFWCNPISGHNTLYWYLQNLGQGPELLIRYENEEAVDDSQLPKDRFSAERLKGVDSTLKIQPAELGDSAVYLCASSTGGAELQETQYFGPGTRLLVL.

The chain carries TRBV29-1 and TRBJ2-5; a possible D gene is TRBD2 (5 bases). The CDR3 is 11 amino acids. The germline gives CDR1 SQVTM, CDR2 ANQGSEA. V shed 3 bases and J shed 6 bases, with 8 bases lying between them. CDR3 nucleotide sequence: TGCAGCGTTGAGAGAGGGAAGACCCAGTACTTC. It encodes CSVERGKTQYF.

This clone is termed medium-sized (0.01 to 0.1%). This chain links TRBV27 with TRBJ2-6, with a tentative D call TRBD1 (5 bases). The germline V and J ends were trimmed by 5 bases and 0 bases, with 20 bases remaining between them. The CDR3 length is 19 residues. Per the germline V gene, CDR1 is MNHEY and CDR2 is SMNVEV (reference sequence). As DNA, the CDR3 is TGTGCCAGCAGTCCCCTAGGGGTCTTCCGTCTCTCTGGGGCCAACGTCCTGACTTTC. It is translated as CASSPLGVFRLSGANVLTF.